These T cell receptor beta chains were read from a single sample in a study of patients and donors after allogeneic stem cell transplantation. From the RT-PCR reads, TCRdb called clonotypes with MiXCR, one entry per CDR3 protein. Of about a million distinct CDR3 sequences listed, more than 15% are singletons. Sequencing used blood, either unsorted or a sorted T cell fraction (not recorded which). The receptors shown here come from a human donor who was either an allogeneic HSCT recipient or a stem cell or donor lymphocyte infusion donor (not recorded which). It is not recorded whose cells these are; they may come from a transplant donor. CDR3s include the opening cysteine and the closing phenylalanine or tryptophan. Fields, in order: CDR3 length, J gene, V gene, CDR3 protein.

11 TRBJ2-7 TRBV30 CAWARTYEQYF
13 TRBJ2-7 TRBV3-1 CASSLAPMYEQYF
13 TRBJ2-5 TRBV7-7 CASTPGHLETQYF
14 TRBJ1-5 TRBV29-1 CSVDGGPSNQPQHF
15 TRBJ1-3 TRBV6-1 CASSEVPDSGNTIYF
17 TRBJ2-2 TRBV12-3/TRBV12-4 CASSKEQGSANTGELFF
12 TRBJ1-5 TRBV9 CASGKNNQPQHF
16 TRBJ2-2 TRBV14 CASSQAHVGGGGELFF
15 TRBJ2-7 TRBV11-1 CASSFPRLGPYEQYF
15 TRBJ2-5 TRBV7-8 CASSLSWEYQETQYF
17 TRBJ2-5 TRBV12-3/TRBV12-4 CASSLARVRGPWETQYF
16 TRBJ2-2 TRBV5-6 CASSSPRLAGTGELFF
15 TRBJ2-5 TRBV20-1 CSARRGSGGKETQYF
14 TRBJ1-1 TRBV20-1 CSARRGGWGTEAFF
17 TRBJ2-7 TRBV7-8 CASSSSSHPRPPYEQYF
16 TRBJ1-1 TRBV5-1 CASSLGHRGGNTEAFF
15 TRBJ2-3 TRBV7-9 CASSFQGKSTDTQYF
15 TRBJ2-1 TRBV11-2 CASSLLYRANNEQFF
17 TRBJ2-6 TRBV7-2 CASSLAGQLSGANVLTF
16 TRBJ2-5 TRBV12-3/TRBV12-4 CASSARRPRNQETQYF